A selection of T cell receptor beta chains follows, all from one sample in a study of type 1 regulatory T cells. TCRdb called the reads again in MiXCR, with one record for every CDR3 protein. Of about 39,000 distinct CDR3 sequences detected, over 9% appear once; the ten largest clones hold about 8.2%. What these receptors recognize is not known. The sample consisted of cultured non-Tr1 T cells, either the whole culture or a sorted T cell fraction (not recorded which). The origin of the receptors is a human donor in good health. The CDR3 runs from the conserved cysteine through the conserved F or W. The D gene is left open where the match is weak. Clone size appears in some rows only: once, few, many, or a class for an expanded clone.

NA TRBJ2-1 TRBV14 many TGTGCCAGCAGCCAAGATAGGTACTCCTACAATGAGCAGTTCTTC CASSQDRYSYNEQFF
NA TRBJ2-1 TRBV10-3 large TGTGCCATCAGTGAGTCGAATAGGCTGGATGAGCAGTTCTTC CAISESNRLDEQFF
NA TRBJ2-3 TRBV6-5 NA TGTGCCAGCAGCCAGGCAGGCTCCGATACGCAGTATTTT CASSQAGSDTQYF
TRBD1 TRBJ1-6 TRBV5-6 many TGTGCCAGCAGCCTCTTGGTGGGACAGGGGAATTCACCCCTCCACTTT CASSLLVGQGNSPLHF
NA TRBJ2-2 TRBV9 many TGTGCCAGCGACGAAGGAAACACCGGGGAGCTGTTTTTT CASDEGNTGELFF
NA TRBJ1-5 TRBV27 many TGTGCCAGCAGCTCTCTCTCCCCAGGCAATCAGCCCCAGCATTTT CASSSLSPGNQPQHF
TRBD1 TRBJ1-1 TRBV6-1 few TGTGCCAGCACTCCCGGGACAGGCAACACTGAAGCTTTCTTT CASTPGTGNTEAFF
TRBD1 TRBJ2-5 TRBV11-2 NA TGTGCCAGCAGACATTCAGGGGGTGGTGAGACCCAGTACTTC CASRHSGGGETQYF
NA TRBJ2-1 TRBV5-5 few TGTGCCAGCAGCTTGGCCTCAAGGCAGTTCTTC CASSLASRQFF
NA TRBJ1-5 TRBV2 few TGTGCCAGCAGTGAATTGCCAGGGATGCAGCCCCAGCATTTT CASSELPGMQPQHF
TRBD2 TRBJ2-5 TRBV20-1 many TGCAGTGCGCATCTAGCGGGAGTGGGCAAGGAGACCCAGTACTTC CSAHLAGVGKETQYF
TRBD1 TRBJ2-1 TRBV12-3/TRBV12-4 NA TGTGCCGGAGGACAGGGGGCGGGCTACAATGAGCAGTTCTTC CAGGQGAGYNEQFF
TRBD2 TRBJ2-7 TRBV29-1 many TGCAGCGTTGAAGAAACTGGGACTAGCGGCTCCTACGAGCAGTACTTC CSVEETGTSGSYEQYF
NA TRBJ2-3 TRBV20-1 few TGCAGTGCTAGAGAACCCATACTCTATACGCAGTATTTT CSAREPILYTQYF
TRBD1 TRBJ1-4 TRBV20-1 NA TGCAGTGCTATAGGGGGGACGGGACAGAGGGGAGAAAAACTGTTTTTT CSAIGGTGQRGEKLFF
NA TRBJ2-5 TRBV20-1 many TGCAGCGGAACGATGAGTTCCGAGACCCAGTACTTC CSGTMSSETQYF
NA TRBJ1-5 TRBV20-1 many TGCAGTGCCCGTCGACGGAACACAGACAATCAGCCCCAGCATTTT CSARRRNTDNQPQHF
NA TRBJ2-1 TRBV20-1 many TGCAGTGTGGTTGGCGGGAAGAATGAGCAGTTCTTC CSVVGGKNEQFF
NA TRBJ1-5 TRBV6-6 many TGTGCCAGTCTCCGGGGCGTCGGGCAGCCCCAGCATTTT CASLRGVGQPQHF
NA TRBJ1-5 TRBV19 many TGTGCCAGTAACCTTGAGGGGCTCGGCAATCAGCCCCAGCATTTT CASNLEGLGNQPQHF
NA TRBJ2-3 TRBV6-5 many TGTGCCAGCAGTGGCCAGACAGTAGGTGGTACAGATACGCAGTATTTT CASSGQTVGGTDTQYF
NA TRBJ1-2 TRBV20-1 many TGCAGTGCTAGAGATTTCGGGAGCTATGGCTACACCTTC CSARDFGSYGYTF
NA TRBJ2-2 TRBV19 NA TGTGCCAGTAGTATCTCAGGGACGAACACCGGGGAGCTGTTTTTT CASSISGTNTGELFF
TRBD1 TRBJ2-4 TRBV5-1 NA TGCGCCAGCAGCTTGGACAGGGGGAACATTCAGTACTTC CASSLDRGNIQYF
NA TRBJ2-5 TRBV5-4 NA TGTGCCAGCAGCTTGCCCCAAGAGACCCAGTACTTC CASSLPQETQYF